This paragraph covers one T cell receptor beta chain sequence. The target antigen is unknown. Germline CDR1 and CDR2: MDHEN and SYDVKM. V lost 6 bases and J lost 5, with 19 bases in between. The CDR3 consists of 15 residues. The data are from a study of OX40 agonist ivuxolimab in advanced cancers. Study details: Dose-escalation patients had hepatocellular carcinoma, melanoma, renal cell or head and neck cancer. The study, taken as a whole, reports: Partial responders at 0.1-3.0 mg/kg showed near-lowest clonal expansion.

Only in-frame clones appear in the TCRdb table, and some are missing; sequencing was by immunoSEQ multiplex PCR. This sample has about 53,000 clones, with roughly 79% found just once. The chain couples TRBV28 to TRBJ2-5; a possible D gene is TRBD2 (6 bases). The receptor's source is an adult with an advanced solid tumor such as melanoma, head and neck, liver or kidney cancer. The sample was CD4+ or CD8+ T cells sorted from blood, taken in a trial of the OX40 agonist ivuxolimab. CDR3 amino acids: CASSRQTRFGETQYF. CDR3 DNA: TGTGCCAGCAGCAGACAGACTAGGTTCGGGGAGACCCAGTACTTC. Full variable domain (rest looked up from reference TRBV28 and TRBJ2-5): DVKVTQSSRYLVKRTGEKVFLECVQDMDHENMFWYRQDPGLGLRLIYFSYDVKMKEKGDIPEGYSVSREKKERFSLILESASTNQTSMYLCASSRQTRFGETQYFGPGTRLLVL.